Listed below are T cell receptor beta chains from one sample, sequenced in a study of immune cell composition in non-small cell lung cancer. Data came from immunoSEQ multiplex PCR; TCRdb stores just in-frame clones and leaves some out. Among approximately 7,000 clones, around three quarters were seen once, and the ten largest hold around 4.5%. Sample: lung tumor tissue. The source is a human donor with non-small cell lung cancer. CDR3s include the opening cysteine and the closing phenylalanine or tryptophan.

J | V | CDR3
TRBJ1-2 | TRBV2 | CASSDRGYGYTF
TRBJ2-2 | TRBV10-3 | CAISLSGDTGELFF
TRBJ1-1 | TRBV19 | CASSIQGVETEAFF
TRBJ2-1 | TRBV19 | CASSIDLSSGKNNEQFF
TRBJ2-5 | TRBV20-1 | CSALAGETQYF
TRBJ2-1 | TRBV10-1 | CASSEFRGVREQFF
TRBJ1-2 | TRBV30 | CAWSVGIRGFGGYTF
TRBJ1-1 | TRBV6-5 | CASSYSPRGNTEAFF
TRBJ1-3 | TRBV7-9 | CASSTNWPGYSGNTIYF
TRBJ1-1 | TRBV7-9 | CASSPYFNTEAFF
TRBJ2-7 | TRBV11-2 | CASSFWDTSSYEQYF
TRBJ2-1 | TRBV9 | CASSHNGLAGGTEQFF
TRBJ2-2 | TRBV29-1 | CSVSVQLGGELFF
TRBJ2-5 | TRBV28 | CASSLNRETQYF
TRBJ1-5 | TRBV19 | CASGQGLQPQHF
TRBJ1-2 | TRBV5-1 | CASGGQNNYGYTF
TRBJ1-4 | TRBV5-1 | CASSLTLQGMGEKLFF
TRBJ1-1 | TRBV5-1 | CASSSTGRDTEAFF
TRBJ2-3 | TRBV27 | CASSRGTLAQYF
TRBJ1-2 | TRBV10-3 | CAIRLGQSNYGYTF
TRBJ1-3 | TRBV19 | CASSFYPGQRAPISGNTIYF
TRBJ2-1 | TRBV10-2 | CASSEQVLNEQFF
TRBJ2-7 | TRBV5-8 | CASSKRLAGVISYEQYF
TRBJ2-7 | TRBV28 | CASSLYPGGTGEQYF
TRBJ1-2 | TRBV7-9 | CASSNELIYGYTF
TRBJ2-2 | TRBV19 | CASRMGGKKTGELFF
TRBJ1-1 | TRBV11-2 | CASSLVARGTEAFF
TRBJ1-1 | TRBV2 | CASSEDRGRGTEAFF
TRBJ1-2 | TRBV7-9 | CASSLSVAGGYGYTF
TRBJ2-3 | TRBV11-2 | CASSLDRSGWGSDTQYF
TRBJ1-2 | TRBV5-4 | CASSLVANYGYTF
TRBJ2-7 | TRBV6-6 | CASSYSGTATYEQYF
TRBJ2-7 | TRBV5-4 | CASSVAGLTYEQYF
TRBJ2-6 | TRBV18 | CASSPVTSGSTGANVLTF
TRBJ1-6 | TRBV6-1 | CASSETGLDNSPLHF
TRBJ2-4 | TRBV6-6 | CASSYSRGGGDIQYF
TRBJ1-5 | TRBV2 | CASSLTGQGTQPQHF
TRBJ1-2 | TRBV12-5 | CASGSQGNHGYTF
TRBJ2-7 | TRBV28 | CAIRSAGVIYEQYF
TRBJ2-7 | TRBV10-3 | CAISELPRWREGLIFYEQYF
TRBJ2-3 | TRBV5-1 | CASRPKPQGDTQYF
TRBJ2-1 | TRBV11-1 | CASSPTGVRGDEQFF